Listed below are T cell receptor beta chains from one sample, sequenced in a study of human T cells and chemical hapten exposure. In TCRdb, the RACE reads were re-called with MiXCR into one record per CDR3 protein. The data show 150,000 to 200,000 distinct CDR3 sequences, with about 22% seen just once and 6% to 8% held by the top ten. Sequenced here: whole blood, sampled in connection with sensitization to the hapten diphenylcyclopropenone (DPC). These TCRs come from a woman between 45 and 65 years old with alopecia areata. Some clones in this sample may be carry-over from other donors' samples. CDR3s include the opening cysteine and the closing phenylalanine or tryptophan. D genes are given only for firm matches. Where a row states a size, it is once, few, many or the class of an expanded clone; other rows omit it.

>NA|TRBV3-1|few|TRBJ2-1
CASSQSNYNEQFF
TGTGCCAGCAGCCAAAGCAACTACAATGAGCAGTTCTTC
>NA|TRBV28|NA|TRBJ2-7
CASSLGGTDTYEQYF
TGTGCCAGCAGTTTAGGCGGAACCGACACCTACGAGCAGTACTTC
>NA|TRBV6-6|few|TRBJ2-2
CASSYRTRELFF
TGTGCCAGCAGTTACAGGACAAGGGAGCTGTTTTTT
>TRBD1|TRBV18|few|TRBJ1-4
CASSSTGQGTEKLFF
TGTGCCAGCTCCTCAACGGGACAGGGGACTGAAAAACTGTTTTTT
>NA|TRBV18|few|TRBJ2-7
CASSPSVGDYEQYF
TGTGCCAGCTCACCCTCAGTAGGGGACTACGAGCAGTACTTC
>TRBD1|TRBV2|NA|TRBJ1-5
CASSTGTGRNQPQHF
TGTGCCAGCAGCACCGGGACAGGGCGCAATCAGCCCCAGCATTTT
>TRBD1|TRBV5-1|NA|TRBJ2-7
CASRYSGTGTSYEQYF
TGCGCCAGCAGGTACTCCGGGACAGGGACTTCCTACGAGCAGTACTTC
>TRBD2|TRBV12-3/TRBV12-4|NA|TRBJ2-1
CASSLGVAGMQFF
TGTGCCAGCAGTCTCGGGGTAGCGGGAATGCAGTTCTTC
>NA|TRBV15|many|TRBJ2-3
CATSRLGRGARTDTQYF
TGTGCCACCAGCAGACTCGGAAGAGGGGCGCGCACAGATACGCAGTATTTT
>TRBD1|TRBV20-1|NA|TRBJ2-1
CSASRTGRDNEQFF
TGCAGTGCTTCGAGGACAGGAAGGGACAATGAGCAGTTCTTC
>NA|TRBV6-5|few|TRBJ1-2
CASSYSRQGNGYTF
TGTGCCAGCAGTTACTCTAGGCAGGGTAATGGCTACACCTTC
>NA|TRBV18|few|TRBJ1-1
CASSPSGGMNTEAFF
TGTGCCAGCTCACCGTCGGGGGGGATGAACACTGAAGCTTTCTTT
>NA|TRBV5-1|few|TRBJ2-1
CASTLGRGSNYNEQFF
TGCGCCAGCACCCTAGGACGGGGGAGTAACTACAATGAGCAGTTCTTC
>TRBD2|TRBV24-1|few|TRBJ2-3
CATGGGSTDTQYF
TGTGCCACCGGCGGGGGAAGCACAGATACGCAGTATTTT
>NA|TRBV29-1|NA|TRBJ1-1
CSVEVGTNTEAFF
TGCAGCGTTGAGGTAGGGACGAACACTGAAGCTTTCTTT
>NA|TRBV25-1|few|TRBJ1-2
CASSDVMGVEGYTF
TGTGCCAGCAGTGACGTAATGGGGGTAGAGGGCTACACCTTC
>NA|TRBV2|NA|TRBJ1-6
CASVGGVLVNNSPLHF
TGTGCCAGTGTCGGCGGGGTGTTGGTAAATAATTCACCCCTCCACTTT
>NA|TRBV20-1|few|TRBJ2-5
CSASRRVGETQYF
TGCAGTGCTAGTAGGAGGGTAGGAGAGACCCAGTACTTC
>NA|TRBV12-3/TRBV12-4|NA|TRBJ2-1
CASSLVSFSYNEQFF
TGTGCCAGCAGTTTAGTGTCGTTCTCCTACAATGAGCAGTTCTTC
>NA|TRBV10-3|few|TRBJ2-3
CAISEGSTDTQYF
TGTGCCATCAGTGAAGGAAGCACAGATACGCAGTATTTT
>NA|TRBV4-2|NA|TRBJ2-7
CASSQESGEQYF
TGTGCCAGCAGCCAAGAGTCCGGCGAGCAGTACTTC
>NA|TRBV5-1|few|TRBJ1-4
CASSLRFGTEKLFF
TGCGCCAGCAGCTTGAGGTTCGGTACCGAAAAACTGTTTTTT